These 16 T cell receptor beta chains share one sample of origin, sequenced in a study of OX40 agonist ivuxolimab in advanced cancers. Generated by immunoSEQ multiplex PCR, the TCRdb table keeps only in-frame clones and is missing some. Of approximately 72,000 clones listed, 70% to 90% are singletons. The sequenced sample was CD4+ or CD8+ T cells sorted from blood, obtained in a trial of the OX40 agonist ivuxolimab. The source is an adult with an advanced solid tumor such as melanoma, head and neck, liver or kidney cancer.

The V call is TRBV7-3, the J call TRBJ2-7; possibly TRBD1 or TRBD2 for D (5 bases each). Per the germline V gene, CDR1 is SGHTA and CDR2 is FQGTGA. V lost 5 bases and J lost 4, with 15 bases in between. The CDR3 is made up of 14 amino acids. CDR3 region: CASSPGPFSYEQYF. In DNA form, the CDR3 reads TGTGCCAGCAGCCCGGGACCGTTCAGTTACGAGCAGTACTTC.

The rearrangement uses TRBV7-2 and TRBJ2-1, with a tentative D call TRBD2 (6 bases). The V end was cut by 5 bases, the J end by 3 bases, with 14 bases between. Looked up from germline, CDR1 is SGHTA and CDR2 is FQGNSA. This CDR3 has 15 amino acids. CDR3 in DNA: TGTGCCAGCAGCCCAATCGACGGGAGCTACAATGAGCAGTTCTTC. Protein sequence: CASSPIDGSYNEQFF.

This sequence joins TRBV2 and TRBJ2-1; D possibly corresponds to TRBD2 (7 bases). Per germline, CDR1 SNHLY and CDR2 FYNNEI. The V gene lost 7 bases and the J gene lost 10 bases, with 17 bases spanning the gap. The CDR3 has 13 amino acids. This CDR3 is CASTGGRGREQFF. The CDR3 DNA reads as TGTGCCAGCACGGGGGGCCGTGGGCGAGAGCAGTTCTTC.

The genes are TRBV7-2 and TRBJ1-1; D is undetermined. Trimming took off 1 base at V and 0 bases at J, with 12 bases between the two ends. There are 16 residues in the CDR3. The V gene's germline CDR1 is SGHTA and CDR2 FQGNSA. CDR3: CASSLGSTGLNTEAFF. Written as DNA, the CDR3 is TGTGCCAGCAGCTTAGGCTCCACGGGCCTGAACACTGAAGCTTTCTTT.

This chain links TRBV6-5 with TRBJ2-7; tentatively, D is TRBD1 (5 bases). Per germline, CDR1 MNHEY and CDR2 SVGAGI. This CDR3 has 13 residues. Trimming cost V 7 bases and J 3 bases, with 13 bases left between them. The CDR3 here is CASTDSPNYEQYF. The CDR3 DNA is TGTGCCAGCACTGACAGCCCAAACTACGAGCAGTACTTC.

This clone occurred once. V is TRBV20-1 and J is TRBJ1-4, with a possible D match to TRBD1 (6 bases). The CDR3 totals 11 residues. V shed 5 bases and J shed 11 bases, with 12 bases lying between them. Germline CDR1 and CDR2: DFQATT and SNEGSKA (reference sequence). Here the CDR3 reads CSASQGKKLFF. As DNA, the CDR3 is TGCAGTGCTTCCCAGGGGAAGAAACTGTTTTTT.

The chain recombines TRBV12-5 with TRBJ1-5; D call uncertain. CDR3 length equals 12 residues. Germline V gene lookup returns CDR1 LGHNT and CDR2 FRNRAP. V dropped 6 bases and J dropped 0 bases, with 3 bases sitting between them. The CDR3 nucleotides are TGTGCTAGTGGGAGTAGCAATCAGCCCCAGCATTTT. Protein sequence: CASGSSNQPQHF. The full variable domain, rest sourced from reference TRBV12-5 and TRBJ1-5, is DARVTQTPRHKVTEMGQEVTMRCQPILGHNTVFWYRQTMMQGLELLAYFRNRAPLDDSGMPKDRFSAEMPDATLATLKIQPSEPRDSAVYFCASGSSNQPQHFGDGTRLSIL.

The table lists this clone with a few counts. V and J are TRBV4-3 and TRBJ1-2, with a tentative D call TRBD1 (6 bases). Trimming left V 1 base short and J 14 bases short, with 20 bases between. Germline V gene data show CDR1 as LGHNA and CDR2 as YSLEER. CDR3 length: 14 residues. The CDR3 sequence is CASSQVPGASGSTF. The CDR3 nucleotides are TGCGCCAGCAGCCAAGTTCCAGGGGCCTCTGGCTCGACCTTC.

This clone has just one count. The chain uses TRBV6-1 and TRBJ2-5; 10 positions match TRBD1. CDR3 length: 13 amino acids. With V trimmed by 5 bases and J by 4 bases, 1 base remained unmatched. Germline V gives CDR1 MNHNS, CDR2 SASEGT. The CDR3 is CASSRDRGETQYF. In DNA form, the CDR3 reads TGTGCCAGCAGTCGGGACAGGGGAGAGACCCAGTACTTC.

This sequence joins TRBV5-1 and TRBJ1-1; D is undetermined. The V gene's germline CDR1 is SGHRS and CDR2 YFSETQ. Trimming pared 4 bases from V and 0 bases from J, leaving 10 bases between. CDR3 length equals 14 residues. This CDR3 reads CASSADGMNTEAFF. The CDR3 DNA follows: TGCGCCAGCAGCGCGGACGGCATGAACACTGAAGCTTTCTTT.

The chain's CDR3 is CASSPPGNTGELFF. The CDR3 DNA reads as TGTGCCAGCTCACCACCGGGGAACACCGGGGAGCTGTTTTTT. The rearrangement uses TRBV18 and TRBJ2-2; D is unclear. This CDR3 has 14 residues. Deletions cut 0 bases from V and 1 base from J, with 3 bases between. Germline V gene lookup returns CDR1 KGHSH and CDR2 LQKENI.

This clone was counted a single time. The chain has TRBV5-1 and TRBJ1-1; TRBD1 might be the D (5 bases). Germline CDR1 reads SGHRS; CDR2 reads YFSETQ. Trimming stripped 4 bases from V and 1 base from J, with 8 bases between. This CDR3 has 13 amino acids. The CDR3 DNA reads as TGCGCCAGCAGCCGTGGACAGAACACTGAAGCTTTCTTT. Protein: CASSRGQNTEAFF.

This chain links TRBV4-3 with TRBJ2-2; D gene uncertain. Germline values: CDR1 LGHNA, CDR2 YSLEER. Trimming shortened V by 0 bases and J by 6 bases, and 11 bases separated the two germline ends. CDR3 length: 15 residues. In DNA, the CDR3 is TGCGCCAGCAGCCAAGATTACCCAATGGCCGGGGAGCTGTTTTTT. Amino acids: CASSQDYPMAGELFF.

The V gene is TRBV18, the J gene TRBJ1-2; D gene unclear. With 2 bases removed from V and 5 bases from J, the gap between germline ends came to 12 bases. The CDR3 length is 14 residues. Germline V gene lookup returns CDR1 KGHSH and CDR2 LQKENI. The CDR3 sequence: CASSPWQDSYGYTF. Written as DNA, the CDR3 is TGTGCCAGCTCACCATGGCAGGACTCTTATGGCTACACCTTC.

The CDR3 sequence: CASSLEGRNTEAFF. The DNA for the CDR3 is TGTGCCAGCAGCTTAGAGGGAAGGAACACTGAAGCTTTCTTT. The V and J genes are TRBV7-8 and TRBJ1-1; D gene unclear. This CDR3 region has 14 residues. Germline V gene sequence: CDR1 SGHVS, CDR2 FQNEAQ. The ends were cut back, 1 base at V and 1 base at J, with 7 bases in the middle.

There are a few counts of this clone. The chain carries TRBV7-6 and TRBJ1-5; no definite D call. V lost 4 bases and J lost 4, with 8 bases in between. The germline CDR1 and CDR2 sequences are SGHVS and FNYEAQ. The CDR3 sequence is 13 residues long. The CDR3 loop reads CASSSNTNQPQHF. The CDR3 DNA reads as TGTGCCAGCAGCTCCAACACAAATCAGCCCCAGCATTTT.